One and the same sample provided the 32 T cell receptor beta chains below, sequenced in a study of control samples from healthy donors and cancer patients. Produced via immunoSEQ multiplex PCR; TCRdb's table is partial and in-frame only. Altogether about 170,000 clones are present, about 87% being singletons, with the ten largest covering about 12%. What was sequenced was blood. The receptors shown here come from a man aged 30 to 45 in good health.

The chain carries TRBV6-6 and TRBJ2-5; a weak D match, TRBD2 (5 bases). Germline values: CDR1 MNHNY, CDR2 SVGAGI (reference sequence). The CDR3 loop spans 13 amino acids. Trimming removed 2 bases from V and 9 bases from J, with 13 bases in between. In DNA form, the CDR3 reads TGTGCCAGCAGTTACATGTCCCCCGGGGCCCAGTACTTC. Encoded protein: CASSYMSPGAQYF.

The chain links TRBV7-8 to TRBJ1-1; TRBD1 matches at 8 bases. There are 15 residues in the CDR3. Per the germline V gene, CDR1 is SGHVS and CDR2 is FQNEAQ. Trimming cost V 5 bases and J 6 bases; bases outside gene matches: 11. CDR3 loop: CASSAGLTGEAEAFF. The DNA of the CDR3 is TGTGCCAGCAGCGCAGGATTGACAGGGGAGGCTGAAGCTTTCTTT.

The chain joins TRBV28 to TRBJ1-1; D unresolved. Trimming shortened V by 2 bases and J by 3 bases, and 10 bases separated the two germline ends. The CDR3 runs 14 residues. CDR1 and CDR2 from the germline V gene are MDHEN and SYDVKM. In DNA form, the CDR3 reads TGTGCCAGCAGTTTAGTCGCGGCCCACACTGAAGCTTTCTTT. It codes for CASSLVAAHTEAFF.

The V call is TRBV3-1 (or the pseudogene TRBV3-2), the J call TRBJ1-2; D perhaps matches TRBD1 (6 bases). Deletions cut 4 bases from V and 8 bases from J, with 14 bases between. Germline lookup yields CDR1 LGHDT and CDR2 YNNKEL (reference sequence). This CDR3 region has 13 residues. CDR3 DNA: TGTGCCAGCAGCCCACTACAGGGATTCGGCTACACCTTC. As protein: CASSPLQGFGYTF.

CDR3 bases: TGTGCCAGCAGCTCGGAGTCCCGAGCCCCTGGAAACACCATATATTTT. Its translation: CASSSESRAPGNTIYF. The V and J genes are TRBV7-8 and TRBJ1-3; D unclear. The V gene's germline CDR1 is SGHVS and CDR2 FQNEAQ. The V end was cut by 4 bases, the J end by 2 bases, with 15 bases between. The CDR3 spans 16 residues.

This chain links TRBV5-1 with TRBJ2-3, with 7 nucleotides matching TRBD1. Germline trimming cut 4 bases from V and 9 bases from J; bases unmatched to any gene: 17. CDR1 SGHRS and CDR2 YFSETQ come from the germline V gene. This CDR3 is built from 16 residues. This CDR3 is CASSPAFRDRGYTQYF. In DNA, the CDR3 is TGCGCCAGCAGCCCCGCTTTCCGGGACAGAGGGTACACGCAGTATTTT.

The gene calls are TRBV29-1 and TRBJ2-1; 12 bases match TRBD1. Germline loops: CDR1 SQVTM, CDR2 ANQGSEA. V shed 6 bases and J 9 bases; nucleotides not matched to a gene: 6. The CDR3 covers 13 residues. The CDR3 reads CSVGDRGLIEQFF. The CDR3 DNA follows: TGCAGCGTGGGGGACAGGGGGCTCATTGAGCAGTTCTTC.

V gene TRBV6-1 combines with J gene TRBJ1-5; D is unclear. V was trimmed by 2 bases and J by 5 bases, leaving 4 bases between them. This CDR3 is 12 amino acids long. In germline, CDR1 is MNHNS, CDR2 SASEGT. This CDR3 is CASSEFDQPQHF. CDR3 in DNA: TGTGCCAGCAGTGAATTCGATCAGCCCCAGCATTTT.

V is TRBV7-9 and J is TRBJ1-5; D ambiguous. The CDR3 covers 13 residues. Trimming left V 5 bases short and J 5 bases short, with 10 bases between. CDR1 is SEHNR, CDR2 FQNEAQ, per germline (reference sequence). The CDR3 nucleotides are TGTGCCAGCAGCGAACGGCGAGATCAGCCCCAGCATTTT. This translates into CASSERRDQPQHF.

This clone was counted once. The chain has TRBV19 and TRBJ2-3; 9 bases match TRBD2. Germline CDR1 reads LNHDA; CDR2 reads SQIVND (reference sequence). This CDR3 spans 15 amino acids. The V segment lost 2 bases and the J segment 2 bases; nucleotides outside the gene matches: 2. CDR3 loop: CASSISGRTTDTQYF. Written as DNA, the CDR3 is TGTGCCAGTAGTATAAGCGGGAGGACCACAGATACGCAGTATTTT.

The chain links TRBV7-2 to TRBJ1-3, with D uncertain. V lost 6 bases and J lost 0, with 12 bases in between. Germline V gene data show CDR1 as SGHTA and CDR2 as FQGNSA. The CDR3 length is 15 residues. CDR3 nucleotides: TGTGCCAGCAGACGAACCGAGGGCTCTGGAAACACCATATATTTT. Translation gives CASRRTEGSGNTIYF.

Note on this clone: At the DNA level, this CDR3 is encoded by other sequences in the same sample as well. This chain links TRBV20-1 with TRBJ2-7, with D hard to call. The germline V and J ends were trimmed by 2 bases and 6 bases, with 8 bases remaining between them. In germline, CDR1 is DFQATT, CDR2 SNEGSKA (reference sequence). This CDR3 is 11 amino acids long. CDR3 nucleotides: TGCAGTGCTAGATTTGGGCCCGAGCAGTACTTC. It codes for CSARFGPEQYF.

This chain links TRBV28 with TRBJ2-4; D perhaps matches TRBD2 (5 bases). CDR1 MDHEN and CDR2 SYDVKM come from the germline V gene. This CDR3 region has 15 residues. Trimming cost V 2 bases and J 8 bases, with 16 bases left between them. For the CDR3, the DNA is TGTGCCAGCAGTTTACGTGGGGTTGGAGGACACATTCAGTACTTC. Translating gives CASSLRGVGGHIQYF.

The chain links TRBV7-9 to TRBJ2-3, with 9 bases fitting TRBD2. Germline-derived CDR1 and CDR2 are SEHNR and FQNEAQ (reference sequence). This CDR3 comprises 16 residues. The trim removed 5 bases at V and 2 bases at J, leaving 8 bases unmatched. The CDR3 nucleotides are TGTGCCAGCAGCCAATCAGCGGGAGGAAACACAGATACGCAGTATTTT. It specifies CASSQSAGGNTDTQYF.

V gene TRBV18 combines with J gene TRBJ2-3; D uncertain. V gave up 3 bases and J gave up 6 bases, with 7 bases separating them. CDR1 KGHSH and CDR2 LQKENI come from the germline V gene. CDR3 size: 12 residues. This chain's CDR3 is CASSPLGDTQYF. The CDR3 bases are TGTGCCAGCTCACCCCTGGGGGATACGCAGTATTTT.

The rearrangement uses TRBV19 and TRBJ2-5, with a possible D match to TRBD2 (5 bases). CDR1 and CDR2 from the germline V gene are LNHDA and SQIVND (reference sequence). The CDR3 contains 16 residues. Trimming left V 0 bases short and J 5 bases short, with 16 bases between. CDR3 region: CASSIDQLGRRETQYF. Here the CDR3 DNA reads TGTGCCAGTAGTATAGATCAGTTGGGCAGGAGGGAGACCCAGTACTTC.

CDR3 residues: CASSLAQDYGYTF. The CDR3 DNA reads as TGTGCCAGCAGCTTAGCCCAGGACTATGGCTACACCTTC. The chain uses TRBV7-8 and TRBJ1-2; D is unclear. CDR1 and CDR2 (germline): SGHVS, FQNEAQ. The CDR3 covers 13 residues. V was clipped by 0 bases and J by 3 bases, with 5 bases between them.

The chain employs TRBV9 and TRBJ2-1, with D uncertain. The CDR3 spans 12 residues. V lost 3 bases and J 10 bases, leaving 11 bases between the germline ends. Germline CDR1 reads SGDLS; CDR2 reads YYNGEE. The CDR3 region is CASSATFGEQFF. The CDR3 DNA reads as TGTGCCAGCAGCGCGACCTTCGGGGAGCAGTTCTTC. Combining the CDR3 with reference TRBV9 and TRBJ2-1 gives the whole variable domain DSGVTQTPKHLITATGQRVTLRCSPRSGDLSVYWYQQSLDQGLQFLIQYYNGEERAKGNILERFSAQQFPDLHSELNLSSLELGDSALYFCASSATFGEQFFGPGTRLTVL.

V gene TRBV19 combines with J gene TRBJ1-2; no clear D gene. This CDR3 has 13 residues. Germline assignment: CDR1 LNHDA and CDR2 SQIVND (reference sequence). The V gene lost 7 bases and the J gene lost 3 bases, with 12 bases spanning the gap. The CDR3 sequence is CASNKAPYYGYTF. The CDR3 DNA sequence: TGTGCCAGTAACAAAGCCCCTTACTATGGCTACACCTTC.

The CDR3 DNA is TGCGCCAGCGGCGCGACACAGAATGAAAAACTGTTTTTT. Translated: CASGATQNEKLFF. The rearrangement links TRBV4-1 to TRBJ1-4; D unresolved. The V end was cut by 8 bases, the J end by 5 bases, with 12 bases between. Germline V gives CDR1 MGHRA, CDR2 YSYEKL. The CDR3 is 13 residues long.

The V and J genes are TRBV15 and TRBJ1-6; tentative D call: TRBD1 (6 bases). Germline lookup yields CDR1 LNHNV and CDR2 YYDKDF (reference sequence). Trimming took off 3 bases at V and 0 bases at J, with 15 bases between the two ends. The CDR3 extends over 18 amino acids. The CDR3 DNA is TGTGCCACCAGCAGTCTGGACAGCCCGAGCTCCTATAATTCACCCCTCCACTTT. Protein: CATSSLDSPSSYNSPLHF.

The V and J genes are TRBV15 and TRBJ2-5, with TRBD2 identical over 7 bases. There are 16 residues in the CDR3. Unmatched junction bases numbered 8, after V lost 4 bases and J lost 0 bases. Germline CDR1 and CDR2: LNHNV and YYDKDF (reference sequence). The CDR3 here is CATSTGGFGDQETQYF. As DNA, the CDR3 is TGTGCCACCAGCACCGGGGGGTTTGGGGACCAAGAGACCCAGTACTTC.

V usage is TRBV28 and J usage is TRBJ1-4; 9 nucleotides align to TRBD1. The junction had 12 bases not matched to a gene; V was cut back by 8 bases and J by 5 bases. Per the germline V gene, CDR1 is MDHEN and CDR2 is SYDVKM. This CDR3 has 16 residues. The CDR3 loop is CASSLPSGTGNEKLFF. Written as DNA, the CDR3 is TGTGCCAGCTCCCTTCCCTCCGGGACAGGGAATGAAAAACTGTTTTTT. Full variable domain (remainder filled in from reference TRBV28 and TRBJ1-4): DVKVTQSSRYLVKRTGEKVFLECVQDMDHENMFWYRQDPGLGLRLIYFSYDVKMKEKGDIPEGYSVSREKKERFSLILESASTNQTSMYLCASSLPSGTGNEKLFFGSGTQLSVL.

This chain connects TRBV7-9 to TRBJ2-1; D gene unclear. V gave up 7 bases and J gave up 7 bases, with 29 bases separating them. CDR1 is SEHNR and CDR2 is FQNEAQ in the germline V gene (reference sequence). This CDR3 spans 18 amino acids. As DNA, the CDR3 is TGTGCCAGCAATCCAAACCCCATCCTCGGCATGGGCCGGAATGAGCAGTTCTTC. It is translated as CASNPNPILGMGRNEQFF.

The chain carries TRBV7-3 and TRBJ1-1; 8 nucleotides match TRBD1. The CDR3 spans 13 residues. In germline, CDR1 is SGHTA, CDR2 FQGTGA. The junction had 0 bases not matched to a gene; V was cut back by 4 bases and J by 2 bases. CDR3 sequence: CASSSGGNTEAFF. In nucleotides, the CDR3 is TGTGCCAGCAGCTCAGGGGGCAACACTGAAGCTTTCTTT.

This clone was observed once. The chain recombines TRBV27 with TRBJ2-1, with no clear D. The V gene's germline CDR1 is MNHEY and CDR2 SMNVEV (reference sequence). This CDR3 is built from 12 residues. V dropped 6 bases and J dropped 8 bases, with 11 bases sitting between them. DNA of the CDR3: TGTGCCAGCAGCTTTCTAGGCGATGAGCAGTTCTTC. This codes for CASSFLGDEQFF.

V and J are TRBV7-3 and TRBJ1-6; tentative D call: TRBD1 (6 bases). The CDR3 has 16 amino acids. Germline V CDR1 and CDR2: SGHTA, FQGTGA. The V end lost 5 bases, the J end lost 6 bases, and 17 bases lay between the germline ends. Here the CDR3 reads CASSLQGPTRNSPLHF. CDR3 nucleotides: TGTGCCAGCAGCCTACAGGGCCCTACACGTAATTCACCCCTCCACTTT.

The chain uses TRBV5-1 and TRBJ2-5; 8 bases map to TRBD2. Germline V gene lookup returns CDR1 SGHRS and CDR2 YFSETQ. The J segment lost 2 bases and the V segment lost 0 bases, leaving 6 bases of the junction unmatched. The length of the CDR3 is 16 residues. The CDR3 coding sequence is TGCGCCAGCAGCTTGGTCGGCGGGGGGCTACAAGAGACCCAGTACTTC. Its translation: CASSLVGGGLQETQYF.

CDR3 in DNA: TGTGCCAGCGGGCCCATATCAAACAATCAGCCCCAGCATTTT. Its translation: CASGPISNNQPQHF. This chain connects TRBV2 to TRBJ1-5, with no clear D. In germline, CDR1 is SNHLY, CDR2 FYNNEI. This CDR3 region has 14 residues. Trimming cost V 8 bases and J 3 bases, with 14 bases left between them.

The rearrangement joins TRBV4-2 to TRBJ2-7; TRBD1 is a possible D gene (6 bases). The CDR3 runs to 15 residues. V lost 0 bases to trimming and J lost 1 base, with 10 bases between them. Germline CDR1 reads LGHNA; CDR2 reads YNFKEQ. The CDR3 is CASSQDQGHSYEQYF. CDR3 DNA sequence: TGTGCCAGCAGCCAAGATCAGGGACATTCCTACGAGCAGTACTTC.

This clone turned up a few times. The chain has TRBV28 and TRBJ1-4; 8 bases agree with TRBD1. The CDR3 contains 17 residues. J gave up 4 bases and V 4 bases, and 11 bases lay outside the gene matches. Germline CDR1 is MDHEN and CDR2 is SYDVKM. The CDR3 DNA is TGTGCCAGCAGTTCGAGACAGGGGCCTAACTTTAATGAAAAACTGTTTTTT. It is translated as CASSSRQGPNFNEKLFF.

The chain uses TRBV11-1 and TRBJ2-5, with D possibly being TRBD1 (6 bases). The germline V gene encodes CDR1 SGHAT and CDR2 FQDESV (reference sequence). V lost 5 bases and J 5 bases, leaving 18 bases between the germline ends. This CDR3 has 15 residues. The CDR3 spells CASSGRQARVETQYF. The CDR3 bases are TGTGCCAGCAGCGGTCGACAGGCCCGCGTCGAGACCCAGTACTTC.